The sequence of this TCR beta chain was determined in a study of blood T cell repertoires in COVID-19. Study-wide context: COVID-19 samples collected from the United States, Italy and Spain covered acute and convalescent phases. Sample material is recorded as cDNA or gDNA derived from T cells, B-cell-depleted T cells, or PBMCs.

Original analysis: The assay estimated nucleated cells by amplifying reference gene primers. The protocol was immunoSEQ multiplex PCR, while the TCRdb copy is restricted to in-frame clones and leaves out a portion. That table is the source of V, J and clone size, and D and trimming were worked out from the DNA. The sample has some 97,000 clones, over 85% seen once. Source material: peripheral blood. This clonotype originated in a man in his 70s with acute or convalescent COVID-19.

CDR3 protein: CASSQGTGVTYEQYF. CDR3 in DNA: TGTGCCAGCAGCCAGGGGACAGGAGTAACCTACGAGCAGTACTTC. The chain uses TRBV7-6 and TRBJ2-7; TRBD1 matches 8 bases. V dropped 5 bases and J dropped 2; count of bases not matched to a gene: 8. Germline V CDR1 and CDR2: SGHVS, FNYEAQ. The CDR3 spans 15 residues.